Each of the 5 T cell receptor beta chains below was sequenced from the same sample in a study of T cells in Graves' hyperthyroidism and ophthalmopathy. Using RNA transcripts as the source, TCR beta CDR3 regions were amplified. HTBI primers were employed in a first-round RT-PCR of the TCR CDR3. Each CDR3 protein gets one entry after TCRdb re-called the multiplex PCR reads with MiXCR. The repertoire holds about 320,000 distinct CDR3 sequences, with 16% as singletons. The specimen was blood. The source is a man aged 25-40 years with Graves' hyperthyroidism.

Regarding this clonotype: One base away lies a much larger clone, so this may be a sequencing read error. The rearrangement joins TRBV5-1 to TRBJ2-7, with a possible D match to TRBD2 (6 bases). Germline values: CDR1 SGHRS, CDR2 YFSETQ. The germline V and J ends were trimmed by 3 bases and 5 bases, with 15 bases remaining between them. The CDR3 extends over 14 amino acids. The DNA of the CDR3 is TGCGCCAGCAGCTGGGATACTAGCAGCAACGAGCAGTACTTC. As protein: CASSWDTSSNEQYF.

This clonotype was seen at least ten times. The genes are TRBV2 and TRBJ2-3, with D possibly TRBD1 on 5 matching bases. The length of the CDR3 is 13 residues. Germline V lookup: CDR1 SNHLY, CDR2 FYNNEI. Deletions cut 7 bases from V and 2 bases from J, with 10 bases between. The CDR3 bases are TGTGCCAGCAATCGACAGTTCACAGATACGCAGTATTTT. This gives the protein CASNRQFTDTQYF.

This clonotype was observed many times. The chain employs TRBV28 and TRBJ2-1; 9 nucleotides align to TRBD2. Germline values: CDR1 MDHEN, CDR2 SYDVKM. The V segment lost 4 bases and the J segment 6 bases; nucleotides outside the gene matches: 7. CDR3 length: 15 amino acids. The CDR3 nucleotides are TGTGCCAGCAGTTACTACAGGACTAGCGCCAATGAGCAGTTCTTC. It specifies CASSYYRTSANEQFF.

The DNA for the CDR3 is TGTGCCAGCAGTTACTCTAACAGCCACCCTTATCAGCCCCAGCATTTT. Amino acid sequence: CASSYSNSHPYQPQHF. The V gene is TRBV6-5, the J gene TRBJ1-5; D is undetermined. In germline, CDR1 is MNHEY, CDR2 SVGAGI. The V end was cut by 0 bases, the J end by 5 bases, with 14 bases between. The CDR3 length is 16 residues.

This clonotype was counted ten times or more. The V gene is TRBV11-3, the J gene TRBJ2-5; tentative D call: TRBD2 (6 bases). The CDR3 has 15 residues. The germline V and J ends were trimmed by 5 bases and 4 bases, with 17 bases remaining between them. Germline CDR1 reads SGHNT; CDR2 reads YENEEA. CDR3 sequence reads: CASSPEIGAGETQYF. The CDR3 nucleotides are TGTGCCAGCAGCCCGGAAATCGGAGCGGGAGAGACCCAGTACTTC.